This T cell receptor beta chain was captured by sequencing in a study of shared clonotypes between healthy human individuals. In the study overall: Per donor, CD8 memory used one plate, CD8 naive used two, CD4 memory used three and CD4 naive used three.

The sample holds many counts of this clone. The antigen remains undetermined. Study-wide findings and caveats: Sampling included only blood; tissue repertoires likely differ.

V shed 0 bases and J shed 4 bases, with 6 bases lying between them. This CDR3 contains 13 residues. Germline V gives CDR1 SGHDN, CDR2 FVKESK. Division of CD4+ cells produced a CD45RA+ naive subset and a CD45RA-negative memory subset. Here immunoSEQ multiplex PCR was the method, and the copy in TCRdb shows in-frame clones only, minus some. The repertoire includes about 1.1 million clones, around 78% of them detected once, and 0.5% to 0.6% sits in the top ten. The source of this sequence is a man between 18 and 29 years old in good health. Some clones in this sample may be carry-over from other donors' samples. Sequencing was done on a sample of memory CD4+ T cells from PBMCs. As for subset: CD45RA-negative fraction. The rearrangement links TRBV14 to TRBJ1-1; no reliable D call. This CDR3 reads CASSQEWGTEAFF. The CDR3 DNA sequence: TGTGCCAGCAGCCAAGAGTGGGGCACTGAAGCTTTCTTT.